This TCR beta chain comes out of a study of T cells in Graves' hyperthyroidism and ophthalmopathy. Study-wide points: Blood samples included most of the expanded thyroid clonotypes exceeding 0.001.

RNA transcripts gave rise to amplified TCR beta CDR3 regions. HTBI primers were employed in a first-round RT-PCR of the TCR CDR3. Each CDR3 protein is one row after TCRdb ran MiXCR on the multiplex PCR reads. The sample carries 490,000 or so distinct CDR3 sequences, 20% to 25% recorded once. V was clipped by 6 bases and J by 2 bases; unmatched bases: 5. The germline CDR1 and CDR2 sequences are LNHDA and SQIVND (reference sequence). CDR3 length: 14 amino acids. With regard to this clonotype: The antigen is unknown.

The receptor's source is a woman aged 70-85 years with Graves' ophthalmopathy. Sequencing used blood. J is TRBJ2-7 and V is TRBV19; 9 positions match TRBD1. The CDR3 here is CASSGTGTPYEQYF. The CDR3 DNA is TGTGCCAGTAGCGGGACAGGGACCCCCTACGAGCAGTACTTC. The whole variable domain, remainder taken from reference TRBV19 and TRBJ2-7, is DGGITQSPKYLFRKEGQNVTLSCEQNLNHDAMYWYRQDPGQGLRLIYYSQIVNDFQKGDIAEGYSVSREKKESFPLTVTSAQKNPTAFYLCASSGTGTPYEQYFGPGTRLTVT.